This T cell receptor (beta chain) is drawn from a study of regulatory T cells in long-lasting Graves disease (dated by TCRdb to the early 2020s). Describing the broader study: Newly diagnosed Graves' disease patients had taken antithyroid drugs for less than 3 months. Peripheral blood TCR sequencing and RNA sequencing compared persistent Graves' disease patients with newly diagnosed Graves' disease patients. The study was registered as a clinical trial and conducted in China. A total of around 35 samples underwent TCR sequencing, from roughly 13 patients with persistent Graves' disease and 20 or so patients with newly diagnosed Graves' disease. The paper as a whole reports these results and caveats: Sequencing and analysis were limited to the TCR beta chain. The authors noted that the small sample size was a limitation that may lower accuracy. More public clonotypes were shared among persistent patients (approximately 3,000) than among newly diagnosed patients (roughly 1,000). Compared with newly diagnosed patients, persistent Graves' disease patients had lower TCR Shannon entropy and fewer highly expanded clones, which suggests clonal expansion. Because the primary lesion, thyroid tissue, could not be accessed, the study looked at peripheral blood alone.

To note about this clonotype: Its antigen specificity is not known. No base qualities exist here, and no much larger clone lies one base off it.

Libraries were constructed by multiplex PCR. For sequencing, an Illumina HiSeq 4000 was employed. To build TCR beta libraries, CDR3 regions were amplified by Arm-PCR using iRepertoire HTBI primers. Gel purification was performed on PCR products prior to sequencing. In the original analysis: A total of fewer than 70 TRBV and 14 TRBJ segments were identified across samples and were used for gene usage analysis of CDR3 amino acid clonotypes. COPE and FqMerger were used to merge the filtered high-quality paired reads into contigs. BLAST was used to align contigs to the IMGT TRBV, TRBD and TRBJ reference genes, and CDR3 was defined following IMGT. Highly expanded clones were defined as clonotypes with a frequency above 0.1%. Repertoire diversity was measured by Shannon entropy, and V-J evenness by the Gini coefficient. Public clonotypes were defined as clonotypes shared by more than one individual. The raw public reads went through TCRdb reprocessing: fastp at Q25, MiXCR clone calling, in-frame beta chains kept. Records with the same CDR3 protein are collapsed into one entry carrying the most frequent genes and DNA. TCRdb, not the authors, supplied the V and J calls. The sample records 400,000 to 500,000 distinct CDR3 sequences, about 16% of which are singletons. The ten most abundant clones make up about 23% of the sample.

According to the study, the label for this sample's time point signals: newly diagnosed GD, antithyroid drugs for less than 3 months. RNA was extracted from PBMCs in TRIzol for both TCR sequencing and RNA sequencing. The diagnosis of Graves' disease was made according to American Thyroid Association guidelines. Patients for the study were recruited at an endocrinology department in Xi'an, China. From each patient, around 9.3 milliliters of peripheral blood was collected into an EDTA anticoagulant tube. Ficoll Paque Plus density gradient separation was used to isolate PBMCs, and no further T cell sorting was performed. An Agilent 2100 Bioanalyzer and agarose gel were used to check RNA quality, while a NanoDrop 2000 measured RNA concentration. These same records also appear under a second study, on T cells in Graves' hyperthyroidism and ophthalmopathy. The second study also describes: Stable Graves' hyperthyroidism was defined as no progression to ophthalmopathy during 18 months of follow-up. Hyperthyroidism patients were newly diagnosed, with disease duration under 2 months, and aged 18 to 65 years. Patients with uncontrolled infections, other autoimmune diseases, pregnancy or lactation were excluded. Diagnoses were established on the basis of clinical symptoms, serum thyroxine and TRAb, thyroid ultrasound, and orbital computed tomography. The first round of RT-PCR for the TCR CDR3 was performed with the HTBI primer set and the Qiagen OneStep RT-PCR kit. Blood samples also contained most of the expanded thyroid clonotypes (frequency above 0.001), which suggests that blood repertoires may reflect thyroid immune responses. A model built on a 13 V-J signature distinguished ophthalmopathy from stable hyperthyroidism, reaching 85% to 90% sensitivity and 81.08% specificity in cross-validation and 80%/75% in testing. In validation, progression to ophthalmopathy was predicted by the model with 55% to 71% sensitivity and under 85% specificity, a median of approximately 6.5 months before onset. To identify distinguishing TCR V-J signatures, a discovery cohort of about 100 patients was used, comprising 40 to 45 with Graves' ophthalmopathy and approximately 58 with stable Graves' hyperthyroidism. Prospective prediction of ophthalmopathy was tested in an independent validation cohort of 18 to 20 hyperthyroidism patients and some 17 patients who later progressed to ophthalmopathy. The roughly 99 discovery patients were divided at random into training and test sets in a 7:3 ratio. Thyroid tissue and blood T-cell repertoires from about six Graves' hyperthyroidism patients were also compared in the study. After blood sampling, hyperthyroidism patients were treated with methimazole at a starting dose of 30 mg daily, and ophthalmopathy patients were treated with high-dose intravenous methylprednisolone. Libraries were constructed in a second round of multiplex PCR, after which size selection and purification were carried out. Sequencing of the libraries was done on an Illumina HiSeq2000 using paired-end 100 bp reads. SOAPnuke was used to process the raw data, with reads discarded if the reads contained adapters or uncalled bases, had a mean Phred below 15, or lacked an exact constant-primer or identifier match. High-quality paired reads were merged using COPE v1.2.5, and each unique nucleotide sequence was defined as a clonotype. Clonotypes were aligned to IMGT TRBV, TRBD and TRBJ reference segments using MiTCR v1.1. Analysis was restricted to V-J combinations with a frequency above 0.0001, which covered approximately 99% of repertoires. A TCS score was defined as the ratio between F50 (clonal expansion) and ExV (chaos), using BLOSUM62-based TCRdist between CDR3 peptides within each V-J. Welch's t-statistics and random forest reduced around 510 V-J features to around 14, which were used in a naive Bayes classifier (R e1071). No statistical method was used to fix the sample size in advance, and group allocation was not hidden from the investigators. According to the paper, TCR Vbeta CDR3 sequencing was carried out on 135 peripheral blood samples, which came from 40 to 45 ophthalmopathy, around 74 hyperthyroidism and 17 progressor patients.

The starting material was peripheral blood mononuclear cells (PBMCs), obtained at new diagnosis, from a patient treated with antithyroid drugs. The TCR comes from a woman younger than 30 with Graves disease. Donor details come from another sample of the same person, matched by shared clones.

The CDR3 region: CSVERDNYGYTF. The nucleotides read TGCAGCGTTGAGAGAGATAACTATGGCTACACCTTC. This chain is built from TRBV29-1 and TRBJ1-2; the D gene is unclear. The CDR3 spans 12 residues, from the cysteine through the phenylalanine. Just the 36-base CDR3 DNA is kept, in frame starting at base 1. The germline V gene yields SQVTM for CDR1 and ANQGSEA for CDR2. V is pared back by 3 bases and J by 1 base, with 6 bases lying between the germline termini.